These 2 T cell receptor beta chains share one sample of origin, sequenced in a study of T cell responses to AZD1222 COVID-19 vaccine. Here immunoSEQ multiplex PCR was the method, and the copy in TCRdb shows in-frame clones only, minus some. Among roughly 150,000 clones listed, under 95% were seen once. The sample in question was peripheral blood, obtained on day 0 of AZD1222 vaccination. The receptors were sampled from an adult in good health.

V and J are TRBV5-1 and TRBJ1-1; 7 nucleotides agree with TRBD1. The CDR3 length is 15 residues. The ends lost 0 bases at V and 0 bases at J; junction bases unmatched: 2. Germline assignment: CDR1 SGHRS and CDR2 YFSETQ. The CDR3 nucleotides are TGCGCCAGCAGCTTGGGGCAGGGGGTGAACACTGAAGCTTTCTTT. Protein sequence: CASSLGQGVNTEAFF.

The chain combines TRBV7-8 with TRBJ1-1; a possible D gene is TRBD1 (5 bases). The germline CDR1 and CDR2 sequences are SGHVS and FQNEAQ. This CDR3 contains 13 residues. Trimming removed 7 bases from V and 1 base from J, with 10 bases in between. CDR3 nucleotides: TGTGCCAGCACCGGGACGGCGAACACTGAAGCTTTCTTT. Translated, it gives CASTGTANTEAFF. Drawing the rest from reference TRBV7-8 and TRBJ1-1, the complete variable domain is GAGVSQSPRYKVAKRGQDVALRCDPISGHVSLFWYQQALGQGPEFLTYFQNEAQLDKSGLPSDRFFAERPEGSVSTLKIQRTQQEDSAVYLCASTGTANTEAFFGQGTRLTVV.